A selection of T cell receptor beta chains follows, all from one sample in a study of regulatory T cells in long-lasting Graves disease. TCRdb recomputed calls from the multiplex PCR reads with MiXCR, one row per CDR3 protein. The table lists more than 650,000 distinct CDR3 sequences, around 32% of them singletons, with roughly 41% in the top ten. This material consisted of peripheral blood mononuclear cells (PBMCs), taken when the disease was refractory, from a patient treated with antithyroid drugs. The receptors shown here come from a female donor with Graves disease. Both conserved end residues are part of each CDR3. The order of the fields is clone size, D gene, J gene, V gene, CDR3 DNA, CDR3 protein. The D gene is left open where the match is weak. Size tells how often a clone was seen (once, few, many) or the class of an expanded clone, and some rows leave it out.

NA,NA,TRBJ2-3,TRBV10-3,TGTGCCGCGGCCGGAGATACAGATACGCAGTATTTT,CAAAGDTDTQYF
many,NA,TRBJ2-7,TRBV6-1,TGTGCCAGCAGGAGAGGGACTGCAAGCTCCTACGAGCAGTACTTC,CASRRGTASSYEQYF
NA,NA,TRBJ1-2,TRBV7-8,TGTGCCAGCAGCATGGAGGGACCGACTAACTATGGCTACACCTTC,CASSMEGPTNYGYTF
few,TRBD2,TRBJ2-5,TRBV29-1,TGCAGCGTGCACCCGGGGGGAGAGACCCAGTACTTC,CSVHPGGETQYF
once,TRBD1,TRBJ2-5,TRBV20-1,TGCAGTGCTAGAGATTTCCCAGGGGGCGCGGAGACCCAGTACTTC,CSARDFPGGAETQYF
few,NA,TRBJ1-1,TRBV6-1,TGTGCCAGCAGTGAAGGGGTTATCTTGGGGAGGGGGACCACTGAAGCTTTCTTT,CASSEGVILGRGTTEAFF
few,NA,TRBJ1-4,TRBV9,TGTGCCAGCAGCGTAGACGGGACACCTAATGAAAAACTGTTTTTT,CASSVDGTPNEKLFF
few,TRBD1,TRBJ2-2,TRBV5-1,TGCGCCAGCAGCGGGACAGGGGTCACCGGGGAGCTGTTTTTT,CASSGTGVTGELFF
NA,NA,TRBJ2-4,TRBV3-1,TGTGCCAGCAGCCAGGGGACCATTCAGTACTTC,CASSQGTIQYF
NA,NA,TRBJ2-7,TRBV19,TGTGCCAGTAAGGGACACGAGGAGCAGTACTTC,CASKGHEEQYF
many,NA,TRBJ1-5,TRBV27,TGTGCCAGCAGTCCCAGTATGGTAGGCGGCAATCAGCCCCAGCATTTT,CASSPSMVGGNQPQHF
NA,NA,TRBJ2-7,TRBV6-1,TGTGCCAGCAACTCGCAGGGGTCAGTGGGGGAGCAGTACTTC,CASNSQGSVGEQYF
NA,NA,TRBJ1-2,TRBV7-9,TGTGCCAGCAGCTTAGGTTCGGCTACGGGCTACACCTTC,CASSLGSATGYTF
few,TRBD1,TRBJ2-7,TRBV4-2,TGTGCCAGCAGCCAAGCTGCGGGACAGGAGTCCTACGAGCAGTACTTC,CASSQAAGQESYEQYF
NA,TRBD2,TRBJ2-2,TRBV6-2/TRBV6-3,TGTGCCAGCAGTTACCCTGGACTAGCGACCACCGGGGAGCTGTTTTTT,CASSYPGLATTGELFF
NA,NA,TRBJ2-5,TRBV18,TGTGCCAGCTCACCAAATCCCTGCGGTGAAGAGACCCAGTACTTC,CASSPNPCGEETQYF
NA,TRBD2,TRBJ2-7,TRBV3-1,TGTGCCAGCAGCCTCCCTAGCGGGAGCGTTCACGAGCAGTACTTC,CASSLPSGSVHEQYF
many,NA,TRBJ1-4,TRBV28,TGTGCCAGCAGTCAAACGACACCGGGAGAAAAACTGTTTTTT,CASSQTTPGEKLFF
NA,NA,TRBJ2-2,TRBV12-3/TRBV12-4,TGTGCCAGCAGTTTAGAGACCGGACAGTTCACCGGGGAGCTGTTTTTT,CASSLETGQFTGELFF
few,NA,TRBJ1-5,TRBV7-2,TGTGCCAGCAGCTTAGCCCAGTCGCGGAATCAGCCCCAGCATTTT,CASSLAQSRNQPQHF
once,TRBD1,TRBJ1-3,TRBV30,TGTGCCTGGGGACAGGGCCTCTCTGGAAACACCATATATTTT,CAWGQGLSGNTIYF
few,TRBD2,TRBJ2-2,TRBV6-2/TRBV6-3,TGTGCCAGCAGTTACCTAGCGGGAACCGGGGAGCTGTTTTTT,CASSYLAGTGELFF